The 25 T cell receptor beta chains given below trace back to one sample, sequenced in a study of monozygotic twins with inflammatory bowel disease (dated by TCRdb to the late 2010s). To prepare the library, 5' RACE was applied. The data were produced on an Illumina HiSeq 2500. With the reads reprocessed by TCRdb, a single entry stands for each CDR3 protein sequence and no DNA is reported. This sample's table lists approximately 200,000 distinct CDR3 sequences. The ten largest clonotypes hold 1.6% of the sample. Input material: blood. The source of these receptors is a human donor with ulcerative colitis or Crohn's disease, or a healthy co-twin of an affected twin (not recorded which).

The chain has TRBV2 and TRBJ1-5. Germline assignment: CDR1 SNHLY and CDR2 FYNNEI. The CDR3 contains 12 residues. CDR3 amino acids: CASSADPASQHF. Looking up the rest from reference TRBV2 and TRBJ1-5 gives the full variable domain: EPEVTQTPSHQVTQMGQEVILRCVPISNHLYFYWYRQILGQKVEFLVSFYNNEISEKSEIFDDQFSVERPDGSNFTLKIRSTKLEDSAMYFCASSADPASQHFGDGTRLSIL.

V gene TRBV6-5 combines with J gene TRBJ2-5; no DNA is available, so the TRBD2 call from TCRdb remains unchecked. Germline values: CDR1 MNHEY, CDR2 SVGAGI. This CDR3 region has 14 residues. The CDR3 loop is CASSYSREVETQYF.

The CDR3 here is CSAGWGWADGYTF. The chain joins TRBV20-1 to TRBJ1-2. This CDR3 comprises 13 residues. In germline, CDR1 is DFQATT, CDR2 SNEGSKA (reference sequence).

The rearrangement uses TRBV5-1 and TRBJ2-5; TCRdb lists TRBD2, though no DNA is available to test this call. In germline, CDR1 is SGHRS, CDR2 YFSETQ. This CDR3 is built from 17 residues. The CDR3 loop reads CASSLEGAGQREKTQYF.

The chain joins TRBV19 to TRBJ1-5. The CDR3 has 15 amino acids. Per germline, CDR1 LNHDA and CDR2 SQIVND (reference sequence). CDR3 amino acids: CASSIGGEGNQPQHF.

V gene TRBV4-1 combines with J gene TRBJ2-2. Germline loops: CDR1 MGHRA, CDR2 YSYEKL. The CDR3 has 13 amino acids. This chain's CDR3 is CASSQGITGELFF.

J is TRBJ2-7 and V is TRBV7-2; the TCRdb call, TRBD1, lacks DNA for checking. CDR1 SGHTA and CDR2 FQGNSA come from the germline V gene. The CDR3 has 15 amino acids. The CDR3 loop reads CASSFTGGRSYEQYF.

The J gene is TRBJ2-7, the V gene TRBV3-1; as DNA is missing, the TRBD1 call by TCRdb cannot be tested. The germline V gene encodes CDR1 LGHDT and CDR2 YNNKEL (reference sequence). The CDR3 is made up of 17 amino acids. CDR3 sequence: CASSQVPVGLRTYEQYF.

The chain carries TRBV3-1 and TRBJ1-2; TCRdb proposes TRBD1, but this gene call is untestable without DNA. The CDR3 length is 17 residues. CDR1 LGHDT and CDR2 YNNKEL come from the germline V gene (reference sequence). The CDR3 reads CASSQALPGQGNYGYTF. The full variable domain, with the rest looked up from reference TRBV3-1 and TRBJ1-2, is DTAVSQTPKYLVTQMGNDKSIKCEQNLGHDTMYWYKQDSKKFLKIMFSYNNKELIINETVPNRFSPKSPDKAHLNLHINSLELGDSAVYFCASSQALPGQGNYGYTFGSGTRLTVV.

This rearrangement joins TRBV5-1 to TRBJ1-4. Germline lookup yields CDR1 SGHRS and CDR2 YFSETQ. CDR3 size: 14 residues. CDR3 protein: CASSVRTTNEKLFF.

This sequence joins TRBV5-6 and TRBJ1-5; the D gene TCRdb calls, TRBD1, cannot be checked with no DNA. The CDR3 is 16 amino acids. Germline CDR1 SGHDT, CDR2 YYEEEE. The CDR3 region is CASSFRDRGVNQPQHF.

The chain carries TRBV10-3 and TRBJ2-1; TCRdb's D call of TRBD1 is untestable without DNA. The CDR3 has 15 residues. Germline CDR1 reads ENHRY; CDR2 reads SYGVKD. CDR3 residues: CAISEPRETYNEQFF.

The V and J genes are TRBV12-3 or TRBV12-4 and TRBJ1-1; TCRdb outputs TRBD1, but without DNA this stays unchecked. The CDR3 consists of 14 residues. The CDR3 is CASSLRGMNTEAFF.

CDR3 protein: CASSQGDRRTSNQPQHF. The J gene is TRBJ1-5, the V gene TRBV4-1; TCRdb proposes TRBD1, but this gene call is untestable without DNA. The CDR3 has 17 amino acids. CDR1 MGHRA and CDR2 YSYEKL come from the germline V gene.

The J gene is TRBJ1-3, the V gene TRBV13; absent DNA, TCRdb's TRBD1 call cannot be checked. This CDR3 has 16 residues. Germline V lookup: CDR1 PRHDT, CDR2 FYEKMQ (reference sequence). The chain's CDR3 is CASSLGQGPSGNTIYF.

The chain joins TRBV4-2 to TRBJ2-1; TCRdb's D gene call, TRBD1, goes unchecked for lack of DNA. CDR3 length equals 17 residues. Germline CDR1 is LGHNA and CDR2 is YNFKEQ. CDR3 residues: CASSQDRGSSSYNEQFF.

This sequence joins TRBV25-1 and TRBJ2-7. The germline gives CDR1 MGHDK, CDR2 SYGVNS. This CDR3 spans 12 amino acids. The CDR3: CASRTGIYEQYF.

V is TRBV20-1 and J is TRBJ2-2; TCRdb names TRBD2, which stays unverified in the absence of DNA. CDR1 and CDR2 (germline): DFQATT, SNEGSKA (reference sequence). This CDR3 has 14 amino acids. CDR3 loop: CSARRASNTGELFF.

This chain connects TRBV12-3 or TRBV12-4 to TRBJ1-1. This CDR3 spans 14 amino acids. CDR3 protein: CASSLDSRISGAFF.

The CDR3 protein is CASTLAGGFYEQYF. V and J are TRBV5-4 and TRBJ2-7; the TRBD2 assignment by TCRdb is unverifiable without DNA. There are 14 residues in the CDR3. Per the germline V gene, CDR1 is SGHNT and CDR2 is YYREEE (reference sequence).

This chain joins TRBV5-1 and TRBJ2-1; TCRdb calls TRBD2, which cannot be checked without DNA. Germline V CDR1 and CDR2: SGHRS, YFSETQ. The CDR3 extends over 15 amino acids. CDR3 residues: CASSWTSGGSNEQFF.

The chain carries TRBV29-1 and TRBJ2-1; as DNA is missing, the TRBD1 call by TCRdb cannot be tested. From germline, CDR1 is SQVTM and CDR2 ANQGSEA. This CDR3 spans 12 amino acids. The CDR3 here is CSATKPGDEQFF.

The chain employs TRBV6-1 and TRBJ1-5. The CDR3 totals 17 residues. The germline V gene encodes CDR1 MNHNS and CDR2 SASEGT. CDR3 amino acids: CATTWRWEVGGNQPQHF.

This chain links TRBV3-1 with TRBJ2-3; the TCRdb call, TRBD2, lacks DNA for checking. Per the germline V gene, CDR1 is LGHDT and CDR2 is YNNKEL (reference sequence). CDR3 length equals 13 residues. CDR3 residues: CASSQDVSVTALF.

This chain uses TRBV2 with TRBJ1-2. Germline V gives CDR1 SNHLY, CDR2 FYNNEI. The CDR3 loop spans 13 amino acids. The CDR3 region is CASSAPSPEGYTF.